The rows below give T cell receptor beta chains drawn from one sample of a study of radiation and T cells in renal cell carcinoma. The protocol was immunoSEQ multiplex PCR, while the TCRdb copy is restricted to in-frame clones and leaves out a portion. This table holds 140,000 or so clones, 75% to 90% found once. The sample was blood, taken from a patient whose treatment included radiotherapy and nephrectomy. The receptors originated from a woman aged 45-65 years with renal cell carcinoma. Each CDR3 is given with its conserved first and last residue. The D gene is left open where the match is weak.

CDR3nt | CDR3aa | j_gene | v_gene | d_gene
TGTGCCAGCGCGTCGGGGGATGCTGGAAACACCATATATTTT | CASASGDAGNTIYF | TRBJ1-3 | TRBV6-1 | -
TGTGCCAGCAGCCCGAGATCCGGATCGAGCCAGCCCCAGCATTTT | CASSPRSGSSQPQHF | TRBJ1-5 | TRBV7-9 | -
TGTGCCAGCAGCTCGGAACCGGGACAGTCTTGGGAGCAGTACTTC | CASSSEPGQSWEQYF | TRBJ2-7 | TRBV5-6 | TRBD1
TGTGCCAGTAGTATCAGGGGACAATCGAACACTGAAGCTTTCTTT | CASSIRGQSNTEAFF | TRBJ1-1 | TRBV19 | -
TGTGCCAGCAGCCCCCCTGGGACCATCAAAAACATTCAGTACTTC | CASSPPGTIKNIQYF | TRBJ2-4 | TRBV4-2 | -
TGTGCCAGCAGACGATTCTACGAGCAGTACTTC | CASRRFYEQYF | TRBJ2-7 | TRBV28 | -
TGTGCCAGCAGCTTACGACCGATCTCCTACGAGCAGTACTTC | CASSLRPISYEQYF | TRBJ2-7 | TRBV7-9 | -
TGTGCCAGCAGCAGGAGACAGCCCTATGGCTACACCTTC | CASSRRQPYGYTF | TRBJ1-2 | TRBV5-6 | -
TGTGCCAGCAGCTTAGAGACGGCGACACCTGAGCAGTACTTC | CASSLETATPEQYF | TRBJ2-7 | TRBV7-8 | -
TGTGCCAGCAGCTTACTTTCGGGCGGGGGGGGCGAGCTGTATTTT | CASSLLSGGGGELYF | TRBJ2-3 | TRBV7-2 | TRBD2
TGTGCCAGCAGCGTAGGGGGACAGATTAACACTGAAGCTTTCTTT | CASSVGGQINTEAFF | TRBJ1-1 | TRBV9 | TRBD1
TGTGCCAGCACCCGGGCTGGGCAGGGTCCCCGAAACACTGAAGCTTTCTTT | CASTRAGQGPRNTEAFF | TRBJ1-1 | TRBV28 | -